The 4 T cell receptor beta chains below all came from one sample that was sequenced in a study of somatic mutations in cytotoxic T cells in rheumatoid arthritis. The method was immunoSEQ multiplex PCR; TCRdb's version includes in-frame clones alone and lacks a portion of them. The table records about 23,000 clones, approximately 81% of them present only once. The specimen sequenced was CD8+ T cells sorted from blood. These receptors all stem from an adult with rheumatoid arthritis.

The chain has TRBV15 and TRBJ1-5; 9 positions match TRBD1. Germline values: CDR1 LNHNV, CDR2 YYDKDF (reference sequence). Germline trimming cut 9 bases from V and 1 base from J; bases unmatched to any gene: 4. This CDR3 spans 14 amino acids. CDR3 nucleotide sequence: TGTGCCACTAGACAGGGGGGCAGCAATCAGCCCCAGCATTTT. Amino acid sequence: CATRQGGSNQPQHF.

This rearrangement joins TRBV5-1 to TRBJ2-1; D call uncertain. The CDR3 loop spans 13 amino acids. Trimming pared 4 bases from V and 4 bases from J, leaving 9 bases between. Germline V gene lookup returns CDR1 SGHRS and CDR2 YFSETQ. CDR3 in DNA: TGCGCCAGCAGCACGGACGGGTACAATGAGCAGTTCTTC. Its translation: CASSTDGYNEQFF.

This clone was seen a handful of times. The rearrangement uses TRBV9 and TRBJ2-7; 10 bases fit TRBD1. In germline, CDR1 is SGDLS, CDR2 YYNGEE. V trimming: 7 bases; J trimming: 2 bases; junction bases outside the gene matches: 0. This CDR3 is built from 12 residues. The CDR3, as DNA: TGTGCCAGCGGACAGGGGGCCTACGAGCAGTACTTC. Amino acid sequence: CASGQGAYEQYF. Full variable domain (rest looked up from reference TRBV9 and TRBJ2-7): DSGVTQTPKHLITATGQRVTLRCSPRSGDLSVYWYQQSLDQGLQFLIQYYNGEERAKGNILERFSAQQFPDLHSELNLSSLELGDSALYFCASGQGAYEQYFGPGTRLTVT.

The chain has TRBV5-6 and TRBJ1-2; D is possibly TRBD1 (5 bases). The V and J ends lost 3 bases and 6 bases respectively, with 12 bases between them. Germline V gene lookup returns CDR1 SGHDT and CDR2 YYEEEE. This CDR3 region has 13 residues. CDR3: CASSYEEGHGYTF. The CDR3 coding sequence is TGTGCCAGCAGCTACGAAGAGGGGCATGGCTACACCTTC.